A selection of T cell receptor beta chains follows, all from one sample in a study of human T cells and chemical hapten exposure. TCRdb redid the calling of the RACE reads with MiXCR, one entry per CDR3 protein. This sample has about 130,000 distinct CDR3 sequences, with roughly 9.5% found just once. What was sequenced was whole blood. These receptors all stem from a male donor in good health. Some clones in this sample may be carry-over from other donors' samples. Each CDR3 is given with its conserved first and last residue. D genes are given only for firm matches. Size is stated for part of the rows, as once, few or many counts, or as a class when the clone is expanded.

J: TRBJ2-7; size: .; V: TRBV27; D: TRBD2; DNA: TGTGCCAGCAGTCCCCGATCTCCTAGCGGATATTACTACGAGCAGTACTTC; CDR3: CASSPRSPSGYYYEQYF
J: TRBJ2-1; size: few; V: TRBV7-9; D: TRBD2; DNA: TGTGCCAGCAGCCTAGGAGCGGGAGCCGCGGTCAATGAGCAGTTCTTC; CDR3: CASSLGAGAAVNEQFF
J: TRBJ2-2; size: .; V: TRBV7-8; D: TRBD2; DNA: TGTGCCAGCAGCTTAAGACGGGGGGGTGCGGTCACCGGGGAGCTGTTTTTT; CDR3: CASSLRRGGAVTGELFF
J: TRBJ1-5; size: .; V: TRBV20-1; D: TRBD1; DNA: TGCAGTGCTGGGAAGGACAGGGGCAATCAGCCCCAGCATTTT; CDR3: CSAGKDRGNQPQHF
J: TRBJ2-1; size: .; V: TRBV5-1; D: TRBD2; DNA: TGCGCCAGCAGCTCCCCGGGGCAGCGGGAGTCCGGGCAGTTCTTC; CDR3: CASSSPGQRESGQFF
J: TRBJ2-1; size: many; V: TRBV25-1; D: .; DNA: TGTGCCAGCGGGCGGTTAGGGACCAATGAGCAGTTCTTC; CDR3: CASGRLGTNEQFF
J: TRBJ2-1; size: few; V: TRBV9; D: TRBD2; DNA: TGTGCCAGCAGCGTATGGGGGACTAGCGGGGGGGCCAAAGGGAGCAATGAGCAGTTCTTC; CDR3: CASSVWGTSGGAKGSNEQFF
J: TRBJ2-1; size: many; V: TRBV28; D: TRBD2; DNA: TGTGCCAGCAGTTTGGGGTTAGCGGGAGAGTCCTACAATGAGCAGTTCTTC; CDR3: CASSLGLAGESYNEQFF
J: TRBJ2-1; size: many; V: TRBV25-1; D: .; DNA: TGTGCCAGCAGTGAGAACTCCTACAATGAGCAGTTCTTC; CDR3: CASSENSYNEQFF
J: TRBJ2-1; size: few; V: TRBV25-1; D: .; DNA: TGTGCCAGCAGTGAATTGGGCTCCTACAATGAGCAGTTCTTC; CDR3: CASSELGSYNEQFF
J: TRBJ2-7; size: .; V: TRBV5-4; D: TRBD2; DNA: TGTGCCAGCAGCGTATTGTTGGGTGGACTAGCGAGTTACGAGCAGTACTTC; CDR3: CASSVLLGGLASYEQYF
J: TRBJ2-1; size: .; V: TRBV9; D: .; DNA: TGTGTCAGCAGCCAGGGGGGTGATTACAATGAGCAGTTCTTC; CDR3: CVSSQGGDYNEQFF
J: TRBJ1-1; size: many; V: TRBV3-1; D: .; DNA: TGTGCCAGCAGCGCAATGGGACCTCGACGGGTTGAAGCTTTCTTT; CDR3: CASSAMGPRRVEAFF
J: TRBJ2-5; size: few; V: TRBV5-1; D: .; DNA: TGCGCCAGCAGCTTTCCAGAGGGGGAGACCCAGTACTTC; CDR3: CASSFPEGETQYF
J: TRBJ1-4; size: many; V: TRBV2; D: TRBD1; DNA: TGTGCCAGCATGACAGGGGACGAAAAACTGTTTTTT; CDR3: CASMTGDEKLFF
J: TRBJ1-5; size: many; V: TRBV4-1; D: .; DNA: TGCGCCAGCAGCCAAGATCTGGACGAGGGCAATCAGCCCCAGCATTTT; CDR3: CASSQDLDEGNQPQHF
J: TRBJ2-1; size: many; V: TRBV20-1; D: .; DNA: TGCAGTGCTAGGAGGAGCGGGCCCTACAATGAGCAGTTCTTC; CDR3: CSARRSGPYNEQFF
J: TRBJ2-2; size: few; V: TRBV12-3/TRBV12-4; D: TRBD2; DNA: TGTGCCAGCGAACTAGCGGGGGCGACCGGGGAGCTGTTTTTT; CDR3: CASELAGATGELFF
J: TRBJ2-3; size: few; V: TRBV10-3; D: TRBD2; DNA: TGTGCCATCAGTGAGTCACGGACCCCGGGACTAGCGGGGGGCCGCACAGATACGCAGTATTTT; CDR3: CAISESRTPGLAGGRTDTQYF
J: TRBJ1-2; size: few; V: TRBV25-1; D: TRBD1; DNA: TGTGCCAGCAGCGCAGGGGGATACTATGGCTACACCTTC; CDR3: CASSAGGYYGYTF
J: TRBJ2-7; size: many; V: TRBV2; D: .; DNA: TGTGCCAGCAGTGAAGGACTTAACTCCTACGAGCAGTACTTC; CDR3: CASSEGLNSYEQYF
J: TRBJ2-7; size: many; V: TRBV7-2; D: TRBD1; DNA: TGTGCCAGCAGCTTGCAGGGACAGGGCATCTACGAGCAGTACTTC; CDR3: CASSLQGQGIYEQYF
J: TRBJ1-1; size: few; V: TRBV29-1; D: .; DNA: TGCAGCGTGGGAGGGGGTCCAGGGAAAGCTTTCTTT; CDR3: CSVGGGPGKAFF
J: TRBJ2-7; size: few; V: TRBV7-9; D: .; DNA: TGTGCCAGCAGCTATGACGATCGCTCCTACGAGCAGTACTTC; CDR3: CASSYDDRSYEQYF
J: TRBJ2-5; size: .; V: TRBV12-5; D: TRBD2; DNA: TGTGCTAGTGGACGGGAGGTGAAAGAGACCCAGTACTTC; CDR3: CASGREVKETQYF
J: TRBJ2-5; size: .; V: TRBV2; D: .; DNA: TGTGCCAGCAGTGCCCATAACCAAGAGACCCAGTACTTC; CDR3: CASSAHNQETQYF
J: TRBJ2-7; size: few; V: TRBV11-2; D: .; DNA: TGTGCCAGCAGCACAATGTCGGGTGACTACGAGCAGTACTTC; CDR3: CASSTMSGDYEQYF
J: TRBJ2-1; size: few; V: TRBV18; D: .; DNA: TGTGCCAGCTCACCACCGGGGATGGATCCTGAGCAGTTCTTC; CDR3: CASSPPGMDPEQFF
J: TRBJ1-6; size: many; V: TRBV12-3/TRBV12-4; D: TRBD1; DNA: TGTGCCAGCAGTGGCGGGACAGGGGTTAATTCACCCCTCCACTTT; CDR3: CASSGGTGVNSPLHF
J: TRBJ2-1; size: .; V: TRBV5-4; D: TRBD2; DNA: TGTGCCAGCAGGAACGGACTAGCGGGAAGCTCCTACAATGAGCAGTTCTTC; CDR3: CASRNGLAGSSYNEQFF
J: TRBJ1-6; size: many; V: TRBV11-2; D: .; DNA: TGTGCCAGCAGCTTGGGTGGGGAGCGGTCCCTCCACTTT; CDR3: CASSLGGERSLHF
J: TRBJ2-2; size: few; V: TRBV12-3/TRBV12-4; D: .; DNA: TGTGCCAGCAGTTTAGGGGGACTCGGGGAGCTGTTTTTT; CDR3: CASSLGGLGELFF
J: TRBJ2-7; size: few; V: TRBV6-1; D: TRBD1; DNA: TGTGCCAGCAGAGCGACAGGGTTCTACGAGCAGTACTTC; CDR3: CASRATGFYEQYF
J: TRBJ1-6; size: many; V: TRBV27; D: .; DNA: TGTGCCAGCAGTTGGTCAGTTTATTCACCCCTCCACTTT; CDR3: CASSWSVYSPLHF
J: TRBJ2-5; size: few; V: TRBV5-1; D: .; DNA: TGCGCCAGCGGGACATCCCAGGAAGAGACCCAGTACTTC; CDR3: CASGTSQEETQYF
J: TRBJ1-1; size: .; V: TRBV7-9; D: .; DNA: TGTGCCAGCAGCTTAGCGCTTCGGATCCAGGTGAACACTGAAGCTTTCTTT; CDR3: CASSLALRIQVNTEAFF
J: TRBJ1-2; size: few; V: TRBV20-1; D: TRBD1; DNA: TGCAGTGCTAGAGTGGACAGGGTAATTCTGGGCTACACCTTC; CDR3: CSARVDRVILGYTF
J: TRBJ2-7; size: few; V: TRBV11-2; D: .; DNA: TGTGCCAGCAGCCGGGACCGTGGGGGGGCCGGCTACGAGCAGTACTTC; CDR3: CASSRDRGGAGYEQYF
J: TRBJ1-4; size: many; V: TRBV2; D: .; DNA: TGTGCCAGCAGTGTGCGGGGGATTGAGGAAAAACTGTTTTTT; CDR3: CASSVRGIEEKLFF
J: TRBJ1-6; size: few; V: TRBV20-1; D: TRBD1; DNA: TGCAGTGCTCCAGGGACCGGGACAGCCAATTCACCCCTCCACTTT; CDR3: CSAPGTGTANSPLHF
J: TRBJ2-3; size: .; V: TRBV20-1; D: TRBD2; DNA: TGCAGTGCGTCGGGACTAGCTGAAGATACGCAGTATTTT; CDR3: CSASGLAEDTQYF
J: TRBJ2-3; size: few; V: TRBV10-2; D: TRBD2; DNA: TGCGCCAGCCGAGGTTCTAGCGGGATCCTGGATACGCAGTATTTT; CDR3: CASRGSSGILDTQYF
J: TRBJ2-1; size: .; V: TRBV12-3/TRBV12-4; D: .; DNA: TGTGCCAGCAGTTTAGTTGTGGTTTCCTACAATGAGCAGTTCTTC; CDR3: CASSLVVVSYNEQFF
J: TRBJ1-4; size: many; V: TRBV10-3; D: .; DNA: TGTGCCATCAGTGAGTTACCCTGGGAACTTAATGAAAAACTGTTTTTT; CDR3: CAISELPWELNEKLFF
J: TRBJ2-3; size: many; V: TRBV20-1; D: .; DNA: TGCAGTGCTAGTTATAACCCGTTGAGCACAGATACGCAGTATTTT; CDR3: CSASYNPLSTDTQYF
J: TRBJ2-7; size: .; V: TRBV4-3; D: TRBD1; DNA: TGCGCCAGCAGCCAAGATACGAACAGGGGGCTCCGGGAGCAGTACTTC; CDR3: CASSQDTNRGLREQYF
J: TRBJ2-7; size: few; V: TRBV19; D: .; DNA: TGTGCCAGTAGTATCGGTCGGGGGCCCTCCTACGAGCAGTACTTC; CDR3: CASSIGRGPSYEQYF
J: TRBJ1-6; size: many; V: TRBV25-1; D: .; DNA: TGTGCCAGCAGTGACCGGGATCACCTCCACTTT; CDR3: CASSDRDHLHF
J: TRBJ1-4; size: many; V: TRBV7-9; D: .; DNA: TGTGCCAGCAGCTTAGCGGAACCCCATCACAGGGCAAGGGGGGAAAAACTGTTTTTT; CDR3: CASSLAEPHHRARGEKLFF